This T cell receptor beta chain was retrieved from a study of blood T cell repertoires in COVID-19. Study information: Sample material is recorded as cDNA or gDNA derived from T cells, B-cell-depleted T cells, or PBMCs.

This table comes from immunoSEQ multiplex PCR, and its TCRdb copy is limited to in-frame clones, with some not included. Among roughly 280,000 clones listed, over 75% were seen once. Trimming left V 5 bases short and J 4 bases short, with 9 bases between. Germline lookup yields CDR1 SGHVS and CDR2 FQNEAQ. The length of the CDR3 is 13 residues. The gene calls are TRBV7-8 and TRBJ1-5; the D gene is possibly TRBD1 (5 bases). Sequenced material: peripheral blood. This sequence was found in a woman in her 70s with acute or convalescent COVID-19. In nucleotides, the CDR3 is TGTGCCAGCAGCGAGGGACTAAATCAGCCCCAGCATTTT. This encodes CASSEGLNQPQHF. Full variable domain (rest looked up from reference TRBV7-8 and TRBJ1-5): GAGVSQSPRYKVAKRGQDVALRCDPISGHVSLFWYQQALGQGPEFLTYFQNEAQLDKSGLPSDRFFAERPEGSVSTLKIQRTQQEDSAVYLCASSEGLNQPQHFGDGTRLSIL.